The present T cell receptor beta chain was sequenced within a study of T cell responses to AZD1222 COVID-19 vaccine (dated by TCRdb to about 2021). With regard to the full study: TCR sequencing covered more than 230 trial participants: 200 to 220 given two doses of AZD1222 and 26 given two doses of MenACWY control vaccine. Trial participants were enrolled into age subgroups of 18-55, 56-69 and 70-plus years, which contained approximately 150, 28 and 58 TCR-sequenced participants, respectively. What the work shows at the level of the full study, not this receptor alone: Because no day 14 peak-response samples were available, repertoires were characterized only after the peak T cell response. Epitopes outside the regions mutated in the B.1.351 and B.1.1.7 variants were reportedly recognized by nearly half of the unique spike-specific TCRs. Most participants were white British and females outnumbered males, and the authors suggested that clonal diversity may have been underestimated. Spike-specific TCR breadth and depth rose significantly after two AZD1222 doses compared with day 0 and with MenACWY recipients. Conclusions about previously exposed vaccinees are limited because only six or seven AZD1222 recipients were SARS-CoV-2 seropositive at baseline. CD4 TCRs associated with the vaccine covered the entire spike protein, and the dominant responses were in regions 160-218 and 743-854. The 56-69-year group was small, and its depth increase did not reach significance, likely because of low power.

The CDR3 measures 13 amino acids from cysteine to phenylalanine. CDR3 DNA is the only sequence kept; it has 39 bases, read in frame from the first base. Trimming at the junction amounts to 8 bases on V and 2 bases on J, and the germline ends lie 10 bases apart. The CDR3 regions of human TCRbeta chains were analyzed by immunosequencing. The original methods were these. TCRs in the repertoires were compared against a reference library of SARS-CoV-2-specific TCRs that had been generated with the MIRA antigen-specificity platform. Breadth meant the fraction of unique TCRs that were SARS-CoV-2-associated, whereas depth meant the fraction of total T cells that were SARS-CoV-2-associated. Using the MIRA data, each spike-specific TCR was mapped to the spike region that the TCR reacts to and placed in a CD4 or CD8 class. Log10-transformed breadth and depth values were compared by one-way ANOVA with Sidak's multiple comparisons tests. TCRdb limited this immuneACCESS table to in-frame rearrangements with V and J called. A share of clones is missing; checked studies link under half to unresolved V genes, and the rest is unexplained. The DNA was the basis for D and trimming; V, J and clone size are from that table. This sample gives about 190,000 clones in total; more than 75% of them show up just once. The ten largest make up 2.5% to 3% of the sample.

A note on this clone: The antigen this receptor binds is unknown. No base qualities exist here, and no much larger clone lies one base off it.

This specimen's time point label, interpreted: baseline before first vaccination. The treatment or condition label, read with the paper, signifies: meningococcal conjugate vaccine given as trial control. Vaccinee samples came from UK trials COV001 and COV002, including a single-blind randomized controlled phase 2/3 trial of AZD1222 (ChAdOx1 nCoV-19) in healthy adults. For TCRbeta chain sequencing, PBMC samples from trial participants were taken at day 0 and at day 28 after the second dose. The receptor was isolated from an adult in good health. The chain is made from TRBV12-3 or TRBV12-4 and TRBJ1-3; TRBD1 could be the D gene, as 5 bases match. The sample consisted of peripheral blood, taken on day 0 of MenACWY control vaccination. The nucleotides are TGTGCCAGCGGCAGGGCGCCTGGAAACACCATATATTTT. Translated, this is CASGRAPGNTIYF.